This T cell receptor beta chain was sequenced during a study of cytomegalovirus exposure and HLA in healthy donors. Study information: Per a later analysis, the 550 to 850 first-cohort and about 120 validation repertoires shared one platform.

As for this clone: Its target is unknown.

The germline gives CDR1 SGHNT, CDR2 YENEEA. CDR3 length equals 15 residues. The V gene end was trimmed by 4 bases and the J gene end by 7 bases; junction bases not matched to a gene: 7. General observations from the study: There were some public TCRs occurring in many donors, but most TCR sequences were rare. The study put 150 to 200 TCR beta chains on its list as cytomegalovirus-associated.

Generated by immunoSEQ multiplex PCR, the TCRdb table keeps only in-frame clones and is missing some. The table has over 200,000 clones, around 87% seen once. The chain is built from TRBV11-3 and TRBJ2-7; 13 bases agree with TRBD2. Sequencing was performed on PBMCs. This receptor was identified in a woman aged 18 to 35 in good health and CMV-seropositive. The CDR3 protein is CASSSGLAGAYEQYF. The DNA of the CDR3 is TGTGCCAGCAGCTCCGGACTAGCGGGAGCTTATGAGCAGTACTTC.